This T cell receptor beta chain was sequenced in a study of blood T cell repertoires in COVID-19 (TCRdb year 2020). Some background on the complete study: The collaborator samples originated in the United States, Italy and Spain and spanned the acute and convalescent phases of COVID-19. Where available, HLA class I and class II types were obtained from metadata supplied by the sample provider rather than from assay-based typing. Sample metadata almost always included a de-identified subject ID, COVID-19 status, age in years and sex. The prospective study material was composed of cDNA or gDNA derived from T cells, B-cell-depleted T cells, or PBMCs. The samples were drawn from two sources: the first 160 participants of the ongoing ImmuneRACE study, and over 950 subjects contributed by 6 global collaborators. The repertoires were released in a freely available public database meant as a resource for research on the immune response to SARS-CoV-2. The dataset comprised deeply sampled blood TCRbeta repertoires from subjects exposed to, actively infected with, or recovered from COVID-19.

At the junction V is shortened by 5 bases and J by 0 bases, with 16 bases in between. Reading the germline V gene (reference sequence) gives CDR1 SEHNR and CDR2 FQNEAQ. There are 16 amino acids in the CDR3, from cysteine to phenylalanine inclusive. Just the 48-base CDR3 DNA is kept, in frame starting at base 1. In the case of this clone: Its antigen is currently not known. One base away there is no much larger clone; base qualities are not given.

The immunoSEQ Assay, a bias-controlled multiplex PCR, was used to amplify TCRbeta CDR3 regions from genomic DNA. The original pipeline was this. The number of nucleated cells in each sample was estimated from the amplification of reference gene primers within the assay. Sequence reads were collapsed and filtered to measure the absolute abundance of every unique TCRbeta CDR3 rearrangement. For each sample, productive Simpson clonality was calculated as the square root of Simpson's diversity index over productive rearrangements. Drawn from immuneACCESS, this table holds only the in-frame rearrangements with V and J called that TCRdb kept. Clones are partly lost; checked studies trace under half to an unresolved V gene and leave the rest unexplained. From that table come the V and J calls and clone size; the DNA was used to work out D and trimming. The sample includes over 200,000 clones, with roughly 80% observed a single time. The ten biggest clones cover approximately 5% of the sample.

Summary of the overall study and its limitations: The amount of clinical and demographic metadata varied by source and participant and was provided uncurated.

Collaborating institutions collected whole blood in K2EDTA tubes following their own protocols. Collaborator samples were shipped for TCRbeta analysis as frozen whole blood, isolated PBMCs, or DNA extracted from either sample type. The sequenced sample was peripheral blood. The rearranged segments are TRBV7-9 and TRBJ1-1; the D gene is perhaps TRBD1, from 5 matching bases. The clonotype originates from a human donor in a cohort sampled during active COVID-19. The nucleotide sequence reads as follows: TGTGCCAGCAGCGCGACAGTCCCATCTCTGAACACTGAAGCTTTCTTT. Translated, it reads CASSATVPSLNTEAFF.